What follows are 8 T cell receptor beta chains derived from one specimen sequenced in a study of blood T cell repertoires in COVID-19. Method: immunoSEQ multiplex PCR; TCRdb's copy keeps in-frame clones and lacks some. The table lists roughly 13,000 clones, around 78% of them singletons. What was sequenced was peripheral blood. All receptors derive from a man aged 65 to 85 with acute or convalescent COVID-19.

This chain connects TRBV6-2 or TRBV6-3 to TRBJ2-6, with D tentatively TRBD1 (6 bases). The V end lost 2 bases, the J end lost 2 bases, and 22 bases lay between the germline ends. Germline V gene sequence: CDR1 MNHEY, CDR2 SVGEGT. The CDR3 length is 20 residues. CDR3 bases: TGTGCCAGCAGTTACGTATCCGGGGCAGGGGCAATACCTGGGGCCAACGTCCTGACTTTC. Translated: CASSYVSGAGAIPGANVLTF.

CDR3 residues: CASSKVEGAWSSGNTIYF. The CDR3 DNA reads as TGTGCCAGCAGCAAAGTAGAGGGGGCCTGGAGCTCTGGAAACACCATATATTTT. This chain links TRBV21-1 with TRBJ1-3; whether TRBD1, the table's D call, matches the DNA was not checked. TRBV21-1 is a pseudogene segment. The CDR3 is 18 residues long.

The chain uses TRBV7-2 and TRBJ1-1; D ambiguous. This CDR3 has 12 amino acids. V was pared by 1 base and J by 8 bases, with 8 bases between. Germline CDR1 and CDR2: SGHTA and FQGNSA. In DNA form, the CDR3 reads TGTGCCAGCAGCTTAGACAGTTTCGAAGCTTTCTTT. Amino acid sequence: CASSLDSFEAFF. The whole variable domain, filled in from reference TRBV7-2 and TRBJ1-1, reads GAGVSQSPSNKVTEKGKDVELRCDPISGHTALYWYRQSLGQGLEFLIYFQGNSAPDKSGLPSDRFSAERTGGSVSTLTIQRTQQEDSAVYLCASSLDSFEAFFGQGTRLTVV.

The rearrangement uses TRBV5-4 and TRBJ2-2; TRBD2 aligns across 8 bases. The CDR3 sequence is 15 residues long. Trimming removed 4 bases from V and 6 bases from J; junction bases left unmatched: 8. The V gene's germline CDR1 is SGHNT and CDR2 YYREEE (reference sequence). The CDR3 DNA reads as TGTGCCAGCAGCCGGGGGGGCATTGGCGCCGGGGAGCTGTTTTTT. Amino acid sequence: CASSRGGIGAGELFF.

The V and J genes are TRBV11-2 and TRBJ1-3; a weak D match, TRBD1 (5 bases). The germline V and J ends were trimmed by 6 bases and 0 bases, with 12 bases remaining between them. Germline CDR1 reads SGHAT; CDR2 reads FQNNGV. The CDR3 consists of 15 residues. CDR3 sequence reads: CASRTTGRSGNTIYF. The CDR3 bases are TGTGCCAGCAGAACTACAGGTCGCTCTGGAAACACCATATATTTT. Full variable domain (remainder filled in from reference TRBV11-2 and TRBJ1-3): EAGVAQSPRYKIIEKRQSVAFWCNPISGHATLYWYQQILGQGPKLLIQFQNNGVVDDSQLPKDRFSAERLKGVDSTLKIQPAKLEDSAVYLCASRTTGRSGNTIYFGEGSWLTVV.

This chain joins TRBV9 and TRBJ2-5; tentatively, D is TRBD2 (5 bases). With 0 bases removed from V and 2 bases from J, the gap between germline ends came to 11 bases. Germline V gene sequence: CDR1 SGDLS, CDR2 YYNGEE. This CDR3 has 15 amino acids. In DNA form, the CDR3 reads TGTGCCAGCAGCGTAGCCGGGGAGCATCAAGAGACCCAGTACTTC. Its protein product is CASSVAGEHQETQYF.

The genes are TRBV5-8 and TRBJ1-1, with D uncertain. V lost 1 base and J lost 4, with 11 bases in between. The germline CDR1 and CDR2 sequences are SGHTS and YDEGEE. The CDR3 sequence is 14 residues long. CDR3 sequence: CASSLRHPVTEAFF. The CDR3 region has the DNA TGTGCCAGCAGCTTGAGACACCCAGTCACTGAAGCTTTCTTT.

The chain carries TRBV14 and TRBJ2-1; 7 nucleotides agree with TRBD2. The CDR3 covers 20 residues. After removal of 0 bases from V and 6 bases from J, the junction contained 20 bases not matched to a gene. Germline CDR1 is SGHDN and CDR2 is FVKESK. The CDR3, as DNA: TGTGCCAGCAGCCAAGAGGGTCCCTTGGGCGGGAGCCCTACCCGCAATGAGCAGTTCTTC. As protein: CASSQEGPLGGSPTRNEQFF.